The rows below give T cell receptor beta chains drawn from one sample of a study of vaccination and CD4 T cells after COVID-19. TCRdb reprocessed the PCR reads with MiXCR, giving one entry per CDR3 protein. Among around 10,000 distinct CDR3 sequences listed, 25% to 30% were seen once. Their cognate antigens are unknown. Input material: CD4+ T cells from blood, cultured in vitro. These receptors were taken from a human donor in good health. CDR3s include the opening cysteine and the closing phenylalanine or tryptophan. D genes are given only for firm matches. A row's size may be missing; if present it is once, few, many or a size class.

j_gene,abundance,d_gene,v_gene,CDR3nt,CDR3aa
TRBJ1-1,few,NA,TRBV19,TGTGCCAGTAGTCTATACAGCGGTAACGCTGAAGCTTTCTTT,CASSLYSGNAEAFF
TRBJ2-5,few,NA,TRBV5-4,TGTGCCAGCAGCCACAAGGGCAGGGATCTTCAGGAGACCCAGTACTTC,CASSHKGRDLQETQYF
TRBJ1-5,large,NA,TRBV20-1,TGCAGTGCTAGAGATATCAGCAGGGCGGGCAGCAATCAGCCCCAGCATTTT,CSARDISRAGSNQPQHF
TRBJ1-1,few,NA,TRBV11-2,TGTGCCAGCAGCTCAGGACTGAACACTGAAGCTTTCTTT,CASSSGLNTEAFF
TRBJ2-4,NA,TRBD2,TRBV7-6,TGTGCCAGCAGCTTAGTAGCGGGAGGGCCCGAAAACATTCAGTACTTC,CASSLVAGGPENIQYF
TRBJ1-1,NA,NA,TRBV7-9,TGTGCCAGCACCCCAGGGGTTTCCACTGAAGCTTTCTTT,CASTPGVSTEAFF
TRBJ1-5,few,NA,TRBV19,TGTGCCAGTAGTGGGGACGCATTAAATCAGCCCCAGCATTTT,CASSGDALNQPQHF
TRBJ2-7,NA,NA,TRBV7-9,TGTGCCAGCAGCACAGCAATAAGGGGAGAAGGCGAGCAGTACTTC,CASSTAIRGEGEQYF
TRBJ1-5,NA,NA,TRBV7-2,TGTGCCAGCAGCTTGGAGGAGGGACAGCCCCAGCATTTT,CASSLEEGQPQHF
TRBJ1-1,NA,NA,TRBV12-3/TRBV12-4,TGTGCCAGCAGTCGGGGACGGGAGAACACTGAAGCTTTCTTT,CASSRGRENTEAFF
TRBJ2-1,NA,NA,TRBV7-6,TGTGCCAGCAGCTTAGCCCCCCATTCCTCCTACAATGAGCAGTTCTTC,CASSLAPHSSYNEQFF
TRBJ2-3,NA,NA,TRBV20-1,TGCAGTGCCGCGGAAGGAAGAGGTACGCAGTATTTT,CSAAEGRGTQYF
TRBJ2-3,NA,TRBD2,TRBV6-2/TRBV6-3,TGTGCCAGCAGTTACTTAGGAGCGGGAGTTGTCGATACGCAGTATTTT,CASSYLGAGVVDTQYF
TRBJ2-7,NA,TRBD1,TRBV14,TGTGCCAGCAGCCCAGTAGGGACAGTGACCTACGAGCAGTACTTC,CASSPVGTVTYEQYF
TRBJ2-1,NA,NA,TRBV6-1,TGTGCCAGCGACCGGGACCCTACCTACAATGAGCAGTTCTTC,CASDRDPTYNEQFF
TRBJ2-7,few,TRBD1,TRBV6-2/TRBV6-3,TGTGCCAGCAGTTACTCGAGGGGGCGGCGGCTCTACGAGCAGTACTTC,CASSYSRGRRLYEQYF
TRBJ1-5,NA,NA,TRBV9,TGTGCCAGCAGCGTAGCTATGGATCAGCCCCAGCATTTT,CASSVAMDQPQHF
TRBJ2-1,NA,NA,TRBV6-4,TGTGCCAGCAGTGACTCGCTGGCGGGACCTAATGAGCAGTTCTTC,CASSDSLAGPNEQFF
TRBJ2-1,NA,TRBD2,TRBV10-3,TGTGCCATCAGTGACCTAGCGGGAGGGGGTGAGCAGTTCTTC,CAISDLAGGGEQFF
TRBJ2-1,few,NA,TRBV10-3,TGTGCCATCAGTGGAGTGACATGGGAGCTGAATGAGCAGTTCTTC,CAISGVTWELNEQFF
TRBJ1-1,few,NA,TRBV27,TGTGCCAGCAGTTTATCGGGGAAGCCTGAAGCTTTCTTT,CASSLSGKPEAFF